This T cell receptor beta chain was sequenced during a study of cytomegalovirus exposure and HLA in healthy donors. About the study: Earlier work reported 117 million unique TCR beta sequences from about 179 million T cells. Study outcomes and limitations: A previous analysis found most TCR beta V segments productive roughly 87% or roughly 30% of the time. Accounts indicate the classifier identified cytomegalovirus status with strong specificity and sensitivity.

The length of the CDR3 is 15 residues. Germline V gives CDR1 LGHNA, CDR2 YSLEER. V lost 7 bases, J lost 4 bases, and 13 bases stayed unmatched. PCR amplification relied on 60 Vbeta primers (plus 13 Jbeta primers). Repertoires were generated with immunoSEQ multiplex PCR, while TCRdb's copy carries only in-frame clones and drops some. The table lists 150,000 to 200,000 clones, just under 80% of them singletons. As to this clone: Its antigen is still unknown.

The chain combines TRBV4-3 with TRBJ2-7, with 7 nucleotides matching TRBD2. The TCR was taken from a man younger than 30 in good health and CMV-seropositive. The material sequenced was PBMCs. The CDR3 is CASNQSVGGLYEQYF. The DNA for the CDR3 is TGCGCCAGCAACCAGAGCGTGGGGGGGTTATACGAGCAGTACTTC.